The 6 T cell receptor beta chains reported below all come from one sample, sequenced in a study of T cell changes during pregnancy in multiple sclerosis. Assay: immunoSEQ multiplex PCR; the TCRdb copy retains only in-frame clones and omits some. This sample carries over 80,000 clones, about nine tenths of them seen once, and the ten largest clones take roughly 0.77%. The sample here was peripheral blood, taken in the second trimester of pregnancy. Source of these receptors: a female donor in good health, enrolled as a control in a pregnancy study.

The genes are TRBV5-1 and TRBJ2-7, with 8 bases lining up with TRBD1. The ends lost 1 base at V and 5 bases at J; junction bases unmatched: 8. In germline, CDR1 is SGHRS, CDR2 YFSETQ. The CDR3 runs 15 residues. CDR3 DNA: TGCGCCAGCAGCTTGCAGGGGGCTCCGGGGGACGAGCAGTACTTC. Protein: CASSLQGAPGDEQYF.

This clone has just one count. This rearrangement joins TRBV28 to TRBJ1-2; tentative D call: TRBD1 (6 bases). The CDR3 runs to 13 residues. V was trimmed by 7 bases and J by 2 bases, leaving 11 bases between them. CDR1 and CDR2 (germline): MDHEN, SYDVKM. The CDR3 spells CASTSGANYGYTF. The CDR3 region has the DNA TGTGCCAGCACCTCAGGGGCGAACTATGGCTACACCTTC.

The chain is built from TRBV2 and TRBJ2-3; weak D call: TRBD1 (6 bases). Per germline, CDR1 SNHLY and CDR2 FYNNEI. V was clipped by 7 bases and J by 0 bases, with 11 bases between them. This CDR3 spans 14 amino acids. The CDR3 spells CASNPRGSTDTQYF. DNA of the CDR3: TGTGCCAGCAATCCAAGGGGGAGCACAGATACGCAGTATTTT.

The rearrangement uses TRBV19 and TRBJ1-2; 9 nucleotides line up with TRBD1. The CDR3 runs to 16 residues. V dropped 2 bases and J dropped 7; count of bases not matched to a gene: 11. The germline V gene has CDR1 LNHDA and CDR2 SQIVND (reference sequence). As DNA, the CDR3 is TGTGCCAGTAGTATAATCTTCCCGGGACAGGGCTCTGGCTACACCTTC. It codes for CASSIIFPGQGSGYTF.

This rearrangement joins TRBV18 to TRBJ2-5; 8 bases are shared with TRBD2. J lost 4 bases, V lost 3 bases, and 7 bases had no gene match. CDR1 and CDR2 (germline): KGHSH, LQKENI. CDR3 size: 15 residues. CDR3 sequence reads: CASSPLAGLGETQYF. As DNA, the CDR3 is TGTGCCAGCTCACCCCTAGCGGGCTTAGGAGAGACCCAGTACTTC.

V is TRBV2 and J is TRBJ1-6, with a weak D call TRBD1 (5 bases). This CDR3 is built from 15 residues. CDR1 and CDR2 (germline): SNHLY, FYNNEI. The V and J ends lost 6 bases and 3 bases respectively, with 12 bases between them. The CDR3 sequence is CASRNQGGYNSPLHF. The CDR3 DNA is TGTGCCAGCAGGAATCAGGGCGGCTATAATTCACCCCTCCACTTT.